This T cell receptor (beta chain) is from a study of post-analysis software for immune sequencing data (dated by TCRdb to the mid-2010s). As for the study more broadly: Disease courses on record covered relapsing-remitting, secondary progressive and progressive-relapsing multiple sclerosis, though some patients had no subtype annotation. Patient repertoires were compared against ten to twelve previously published healthy control repertoires from donors aged about 6 to 28 years. A subset of samples was prepared in parallel using single-end sample barcoding, then pooled and co-amplified after Illumina adapter ligation.

The V end loses 5 bases and the J end loses 0 bases, and a stretch of 14 bases separates them. Measured from the cysteine to the phenylalanine, the CDR3 is 15 residues long. Only the CDR3 part of the read is kept: 45 bases, read in frame from the first base. The germline V gene provides CDR1 SGHDT and CDR2 YYEEEE. To demonstrate the VDJtools post-analysis software, TCR beta repertoires were profiled from the peripheral blood of 13 young patients with multiple sclerosis. The multiple sclerosis patients were children and adolescents between roughly 6 and 16 years of age. Study-wide findings and limitations: Compared with controls, multiple sclerosis patients had significantly lower normalized Chao1 diversity, a finding suggesting substantial peripheral T-cell clonal expansion. Patients showed significantly higher frequencies than controls for a few TRBV segments, among them TRBV5-6, TRBV5-1 and TRBV20-1. Direct clustering with F measure revealed strong co-clustering of samples prepared in the same batch, which led to a batch-effect correction. The control group was slightly older than the multiple sclerosis patient group.

The library was produced with PCR. Instrument used: Illumina HiSeq 2500. Unique molecular identifiers were incorporated into TCR beta cDNA libraries to reduce PCR and sequencing biases. Roughly 0.5 million cDNA molecules were obtained per 1 to 10 million input T cells, so each molecule approximated one T cell. Patient libraries were prepared and sequenced with the same protocol used for the earlier healthy control dataset. Samples belonging to the same batch were prepared together, multiplexed and sequenced on a shared HiSeq lane. Under the source paper's analysis protocol: MIGEC was used to process the raw barcoded reads, and molecular identifier groups with only a single read were discarded before consensus assembly and CDR3 extraction. Clonotype tables were post-analysed with VDJtools, and diversity was normalized by down-sampling all datasets to the smallest sample size. In repertoire overlap clustering, CDR3 amino acid sequences, but not nucleotide sequences, were matched to correct batch-related cross-sample contamination. TCRdb itself trimmed the public reads at Q25 with fastp, ran MiXCR and retained productive beta chains. When rows share a CDR3 protein, they turn into one entry using the most common DNA and genes. These V and J calls rely on TCRdb rather than the paper's analysis. Here the sample has some 690,000 distinct CDR3 sequences; roughly 27% occur a single time. The ten most abundant clones make up around 0.6% of the sample.

Note on this clonotype: Which antigen it targets is not known. There are no base qualities to consult, and no much larger clone falls within one base.

The sequencing input was blood. The sequence is built from TRBV5-6 and TRBJ1-1; possibly the D gene is TRBD1, per 5 matching bases. The clonotype comes from a girl between 5 and 17 years old with multiple sclerosis. The nucleotides are TGTGCCAGCAGGGGACTGAATAGATTGAACACTGAAGCTTTCTTT. The encoded protein is CASRGLNRLNTEAFF.